The clone carrying this T cell receptor (beta chain) has ten or more counts. Its specificity is unknown. The data are from a study of regulatory T cells in long-lasting Graves disease. The time point here: newly diagnosed GD, antithyroid drugs for less than 3 months. Generation of the TCR library employed RNA extracted from PBMCs. V was trimmed by 5 bases and J by 2 bases, leaving 10 bases between them. CDR1 and CDR2 from the germline V gene are SNHLY and FYNNEI. The CDR3 contains 13 residues. Building the TCR beta libraries relied on iRepertoire HTBI primers, and CDR3 regions underwent Arm-PCR. Each CDR3 protein gets one entry after TCRdb re-called the multiplex PCR reads with MiXCR. The sample consists of hundreds of thousands of distinct CDR3 sequences, about a sixth of them appearing once. Whole-study findings and limits: TRBV28 was favored in persistent disease, as were TRBJ1-2 and TRBJ2-5.

These data also featured in a second study, about T cells in Graves' hyperthyroidism and ophthalmopathy. That work contributes: The TCR CDR3 first-round RT-PCR relied on the HTBI primer set.

The receptor's source is a man in his forties with Graves disease. Sample: peripheral blood mononuclear cells (PBMCs), taken at new diagnosis, from a patient treated with antithyroid drugs. The chain is built from TRBV2 and TRBJ2-7; tentatively, D is TRBD1 or TRBD2 (5 bases each). CDR3 nucleotide sequence: TGTGCCAGCAGTCGGGACGGAACCTACGAGCAGTACTTC. Its protein product is CASSRDGTYEQYF. The full variable domain, its missing parts supplied by reference TRBV2 and TRBJ2-7, is EPEVTQTPSHQVTQMGQEVILRCVPISNHLYFYWYRQILGQKVEFLVSFYNNEISEKSEIFDDQFSVERPDGSNFTLKIRSTKLEDSAMYFCASSRDGTYEQYFGPGTRLTVT.